The text below deals with one T cell receptor (beta chain). The sample originates from a study of T-cell reconstitution after alpha-beta-depleted transplantation in children. TCRbeta library preparation incorporated unique molecular identifiers. TCRdb analysed the PCR reads with MiXCR anew, one entry per CDR3 protein. This table has 350,000 to 450,000 distinct CDR3 sequences, 10% to 15% appearing once. The CDR3 sequence is 13 residues long. The germline V and J ends were trimmed by 4 bases and 6 bases, with 9 bases remaining between them. Germline-derived CDR1 and CDR2 are LGHNA and YSLEER. The chain links TRBV4-3 to TRBJ2-2; unclear D gene. The receptor was isolated from a human donor who donated a stem cell graft to a child with Fanconi anemia. The material was PBMCs, obtained from the stem cell graft. This CDR3 is CASSRWKAGELFF. The CDR3 bases are TGCGCCAGCAGCCGATGGAAGGCCGGGGAGCTGTTTTTT.